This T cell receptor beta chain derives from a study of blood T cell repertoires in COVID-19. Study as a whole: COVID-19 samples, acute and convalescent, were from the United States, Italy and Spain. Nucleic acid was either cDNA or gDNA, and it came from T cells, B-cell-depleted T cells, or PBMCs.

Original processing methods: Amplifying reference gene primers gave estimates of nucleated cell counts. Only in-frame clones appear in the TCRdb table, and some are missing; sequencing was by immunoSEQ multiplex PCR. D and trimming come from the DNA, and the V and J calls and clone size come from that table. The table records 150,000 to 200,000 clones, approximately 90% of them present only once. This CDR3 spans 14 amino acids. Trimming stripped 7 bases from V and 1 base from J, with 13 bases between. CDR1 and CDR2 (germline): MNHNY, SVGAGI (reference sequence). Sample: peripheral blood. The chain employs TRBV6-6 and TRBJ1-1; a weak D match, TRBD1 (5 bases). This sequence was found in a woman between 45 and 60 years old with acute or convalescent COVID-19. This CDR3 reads CASTLWGQNTEAFF. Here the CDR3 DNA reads TGTGCCAGCACCCTCTGGGGCCAGAACACTGAAGCTTTCTTT.